A single sample gave rise to the 21 T cell receptor beta chains below, sequenced in a study of blood T cell repertoires in COVID-19. This table comes from immunoSEQ multiplex PCR, and its TCRdb copy is limited to in-frame clones, with some not included. The sample contains fewer than 300,000 clones, just over 90% of which appear only once. The specimen was peripheral blood. The receptors originated from a woman under 40 with COVID-19, enrolled during active disease.

The CDR3 bases are TGTGCCAGCAGTTACCTCCGACAGGGATACGAGCAGTACTTC. Encoded protein: CASSYLRQGYEQYF. The chain couples TRBV6-5 to TRBJ2-7; 7 bases are shared with TRBD1. This CDR3 spans 14 amino acids. The V gene's germline CDR1 is MNHEY and CDR2 SVGAGI. V dropped 2 bases and J dropped 4; count of bases not matched to a gene: 5.

This clone was found a few times. The CDR3: CSVGQGLNYGYTF. The DNA of the CDR3 is TGCAGCGTTGGACAGGGATTAAACTATGGCTACACCTTC. This rearrangement joins TRBV29-1 to TRBJ1-2, with TRBD1 matching over 7 bases. The CDR3 runs 13 residues. Germline CDR1 SQVTM, CDR2 ANQGSEA. Germline trimming cut 4 bases from V and 2 bases from J; bases unmatched to any gene: 4.

The CDR3 loop is CASSVAREGNTIYF. The CDR3 DNA is TGTGCCAGCAGCGTAGCCAGGGAAGGAAACACCATATATTTT. The rearrangement links TRBV9 to TRBJ1-3, with TRBD1 as a possible D gene (5 bases). Trimming left V 0 bases short and J 4 bases short, with 8 bases between. The CDR3 has 14 amino acids. In germline, CDR1 is SGDLS, CDR2 YYNGEE.

The chain couples TRBV7-9 to TRBJ2-3; 7 bases fit TRBD2. V lost 5 bases and J lost 4; bases outside the gene matches: 6. The CDR3 extends over 14 amino acids. Germline-derived CDR1 and CDR2 are SEHNR and FQNEAQ (reference sequence). The CDR3 DNA reads TGTGCCAGCAGCCCCACGACTAGCTCAGATACGCAGTATTTT. Translation: CASSPTTSSDTQYF.

The chain links TRBV2 to TRBJ1-2; weak D call: TRBD1 (5 bases). V lost 6 bases and J lost 1, with 12 bases in between. This CDR3 has 14 amino acids. Per the germline V gene, CDR1 is SNHLY and CDR2 is FYNNEI. CDR3 in amino acids: CASRIDSDNYGYTF. The CDR3 DNA reads as TGTGCCAGCAGGATCGACAGTGATAACTATGGCTACACCTTC.

The rearrangement joins TRBV7-8 to TRBJ1-1; 8 nucleotides agree with TRBD1. The CDR3 is 15 amino acids. J was trimmed by 2 bases and V by 5 bases; bases with no gene match: 7. Germline lookup yields CDR1 SGHVS and CDR2 FQNEAQ. The CDR3 sequence is CASSAYRGINTEAFF. The CDR3 DNA follows: TGTGCCAGCAGCGCATACAGGGGGATAAACACTGAAGCTTTCTTT.

J is TRBJ2-5 and V is TRBV5-1; no clear D. This CDR3 spans 12 amino acids. V was clipped by 2 bases and J by 3 bases, with 5 bases between them. CDR1 and CDR2 (germline): SGHRS, YFSETQ. CDR3 amino acids: CASSLGEETQYF. Here the CDR3 DNA reads TGCGCCAGCAGCTTAGGAGAAGAGACCCAGTACTTC.

The genes are TRBV19 and TRBJ1-4, with 7 bases that match TRBD1. The CDR3 runs to 15 residues. Trimming took 6 bases from V and 4 from J; bases not matched to a gene: 8. Germline assignment: CDR1 LNHDA and CDR2 SQIVND (reference sequence). The CDR3 sequence: CASSLEGALNEKLFF. Here the CDR3 DNA reads TGTGCCAGTAGCCTCGAGGGGGCACTTAATGAAAAACTGTTTTTT.

The CDR3 DNA reads as TGTGCCAGCAGTCCCCCGGGACAGGTAAATGAGCAGTTCTTC. This gives the protein CASSPPGQVNEQFF. The V gene is TRBV6-5, the J gene TRBJ2-1, with TRBD1 matching 8 bases. The V gene's germline CDR1 is MNHEY and CDR2 SVGAGI. This CDR3 is 14 amino acids long. Trimming took 5 bases from V and 7 from J; bases not matched to a gene: 7.

This clone has just a few counts. J is TRBJ2-1 and V is TRBV5-4, with 9 bases aligning to TRBD2. This CDR3 region has 15 residues. Germline values: CDR1 SGHNT, CDR2 YYREEE (reference sequence). The J segment lost 9 bases and the V segment lost 5 bases, leaving 12 bases of the junction unmatched. This CDR3 is CASRRTSGWEGEQFF. Written as DNA, the CDR3 is TGTGCCAGCAGGCGAACTAGCGGGTGGGAGGGTGAGCAGTTCTTC.

J is TRBJ1-5 and V is TRBV19, with D hard to call. Trimming left V 3 bases short and J 8 bases short, with 14 bases between. The CDR3 totals 14 residues. The germline V gene has CDR1 LNHDA and CDR2 SQIVND (reference sequence). The CDR3 DNA reads TGTGCCAGTAGTATTAGCTCGGCTATCGAGCCCCAGCATTTT. Amino acids: CASSISSAIEPQHF.

V usage is TRBV6-5 and J usage is TRBJ1-4; 11 bases align to TRBD1. Germline V gene data show CDR1 as MNHEY and CDR2 as SVGAGI. The V and J ends lost 6 bases and 7 bases, in that order; junction bases with no gene match: 4. The CDR3 consists of 14 residues. The CDR3 nucleotides read TGTGCCAGCAGCAGGGACAGGGGGTTTGAAAAACTGTTTTTT. Encoded protein: CASSRDRGFEKLFF.

This sequence joins TRBV10-3 and TRBJ2-1; TRBD2 might be the D (6 bases). The CDR3 loop spans 17 amino acids. Per germline, CDR1 ENHRY and CDR2 SYGVKD. Deletions cut 10 bases from V and 1 base from J, with 23 bases between. The CDR3 nucleotides read TGTGCCACAGCAGGCAGTCCGGAGGGCCAATCCTACAATGAGCAGTTCTTC. Its translation is CATAGSPEGQSYNEQFF.

The chain couples TRBV29-1 to TRBJ1-1, with D perhaps matching TRBD1 (6 bases). From germline, CDR1 is SQVTM and CDR2 ANQGSEA. Trimming took off 7 bases at V and 0 bases at J, with 15 bases between the two ends. CDR3 size: 14 residues. The CDR3 protein is CSATIGGVNTEAFF. The CDR3 DNA sequence: TGCAGCGCTACTATAGGGGGGGTGAACACTGAAGCTTTCTTT.

This chain connects TRBV3-1 (or the pseudogene TRBV3-2) to TRBJ1-4; 7 bases are shared with TRBD1. CDR3 length: 17 amino acids. The V gene end was trimmed by 2 bases and the J gene end by 3 bases; junction bases not matched to a gene: 9. CDR1 is LGHDT, CDR2 YNNKEL, per germline (reference sequence). The CDR3: CASSQYRGQVPNEKLFF. The CDR3 DNA sequence: TGTGCCAGCAGCCAATACAGGGGTCAGGTCCCTAATGAAAAACTGTTTTTT.

The chain employs TRBV15 and TRBJ2-7, with 9 nucleotides matching TRBD1. In germline, CDR1 is LNHNV, CDR2 YYDKDF (reference sequence). J lost 3 bases, V lost 2 bases, and 8 bases had no gene match. The CDR3 sequence is 16 residues long. DNA of the CDR3: TGTGCCACCAGCAGATCGGGACAGGGATCCTACTACGAGCAGTACTTC. Amino acid sequence: CATSRSGQGSYYEQYF.

The chain combines TRBV12-3 or TRBV12-4 with TRBJ2-1; D is perhaps TRBD2 (5 bases). The ends were cut back, 2 bases at V and 8 bases at J, with 10 bases in the middle. This CDR3 region has 13 residues. The CDR3 nucleotides read TGTGCCAGCAGTTTACGGGGTTTCGATGAGCAGTTCTTC. It specifies CASSLRGFDEQFF.

The chain combines TRBV9 with TRBJ1-1, with 8 bases that match TRBD1. This CDR3 contains 15 residues. Germline trimming cut 4 bases from V and 4 bases from J; bases unmatched to any gene: 9. The germline CDR1 and CDR2 sequences are SGDLS and YYNGEE. CDR3 in amino acids: CASSPWGQVGTEAFF. For the CDR3, the DNA is TGTGCCAGCAGCCCCTGGGGACAGGTGGGCACTGAAGCTTTCTTT. Complete variable domain (other parts from reference TRBV9 and TRBJ1-1): DSGVTQTPKHLITATGQRVTLRCSPRSGDLSVYWYQQSLDQGLQFLIQYYNGEERAKGNILERFSAQQFPDLHSELNLSSLELGDSALYFCASSPWGQVGTEAFFGQGTRLTVV.

A note on this clone: The sample carries other DNA sequences with the same CDR3. The rearrangement joins TRBV5-1 to TRBJ2-1; D is ambiguous. Looked up from germline, CDR1 is SGHRS and CDR2 is YFSETQ. Trimming removed 1 base from V and 6 bases from J, with 5 bases in between. The CDR3 extends over 12 amino acids. The CDR3 region is CASSLPSNEQFF. CDR3 in DNA: TGCGCCAGCAGCTTGCCGAGCAATGAGCAGTTCTTC. Drawing the rest from reference TRBV5-1 and TRBJ2-1, the complete variable domain is KAGVTQTPRYLIKTRGQQVTLSCSPISGHRSVSWYQQTPGQGLQFLFEYFSETQRNKGNFPGRFSGRQFSNSRSEMNVSTLELGDSALYLCASSLPSNEQFFGPGTRLTVL.

The chain joins TRBV2 to TRBJ2-2, with a tentative D call TRBD1 (5 bases). CDR1 is SNHLY, CDR2 FYNNEI, per germline. The length of the CDR3 is 16 residues. Trimming removed 7 bases from V and 1 base from J, with 16 bases in between. CDR3 nucleotide sequence: TGTGCCAGCAAATCTACCCGGACACAGAACACCGGGGAGCTGTTTTTT. Translating gives CASKSTRTQNTGELFF.

The chain couples TRBV7-3 to TRBJ2-1, with a tentative D call TRBD2 (5 bases). The V and J ends lost 5 bases and 0 bases respectively, with 11 bases between them. CDR3 size: 15 residues. Germline-derived CDR1 and CDR2 are SGHTA and FQGTGA. As DNA, the CDR3 is TGTGCCAGCAGCCGCACGGGGATCTCCTACAATGAGCAGTTCTTC. Protein product: CASSRTGISYNEQFF.